This T cell receptor (beta chain) was captured in a study of Graves' ophthalmopathy and Graves' hyperthyroidism. Regarding the study as a whole: Blood contained most expanded thyroid clonotypes exceeding 0.001 frequency. As the model predicted ophthalmopathy progression, it achieved a sensitivity of around 71% and a specificity of more than 72%.

This clonotype was detected once. The antigen remains unidentified. Lactation, pregnancy, uncontrolled infections and other autoimmune diseases were all grounds for excluding patients. From germline, CDR1 is SGHVS and CDR2 FQNEAQ. Trimming removed 5 bases from V and 0 bases from J, with 10 bases in between. The CDR3 length is 14 residues. The authors amplified TCR beta CDR3 regions, and they did so from RNA transcripts for repertoire sequencing. Following a first-round RT-PCR that used HTBI primers, a second-round multiplex PCR was carried out. TCRdb reanalysed the multiplex PCR reads using MiXCR and keeps one entry per CDR3 protein. This sample has over a million distinct CDR3 sequences, with about 38% found just once.

Sample: peripheral blood or thyroid tissue (not recorded which). The chain couples TRBV7-8 to TRBJ2-5, with D tentatively TRBD1 (6 bases). The sequence was obtained from an adult man with Graves' hyperthyroidism. DNA of the CDR3: TGTGCCAGCAGCAACCGGGACAACCAAGAGACCCAGTACTTC. As protein: CASSNRDNQETQYF.